The 2 T cell receptor beta chains given below trace back to one sample, sequenced in a study of CD8 T cells in cerebrospinal fluid in Alzheimer's disease. TCRdb reanalyzed the 10x single-cell sequencing reads, giving one entry per CDR3 protein sequence and no DNA. The table lists 1,500 or so distinct CDR3 sequences. Material for sequencing was cerebrospinal fluid. The receptor source for this set is a human donor with mild cognitive impairment.

By frequency, this clonotype registers medium-sized. The chain is built from TRBV2 and TRBJ1-2. There are 13 residues in the CDR3. In germline, CDR1 is SNHLY, CDR2 FYNNEI. The chain's CDR3 is CASSVKGNYGYTF.

This clonotype is deemed medium-sized (0.01 to 0.1%) by its frequency. The V gene is TRBV12-3 or TRBV12-4, the J gene TRBJ2-5; TCRdb designates TRBD1, a call that cannot be tested without DNA. The CDR3 has 14 residues. The CDR3 sequence: CASSHRDRQETQYF.